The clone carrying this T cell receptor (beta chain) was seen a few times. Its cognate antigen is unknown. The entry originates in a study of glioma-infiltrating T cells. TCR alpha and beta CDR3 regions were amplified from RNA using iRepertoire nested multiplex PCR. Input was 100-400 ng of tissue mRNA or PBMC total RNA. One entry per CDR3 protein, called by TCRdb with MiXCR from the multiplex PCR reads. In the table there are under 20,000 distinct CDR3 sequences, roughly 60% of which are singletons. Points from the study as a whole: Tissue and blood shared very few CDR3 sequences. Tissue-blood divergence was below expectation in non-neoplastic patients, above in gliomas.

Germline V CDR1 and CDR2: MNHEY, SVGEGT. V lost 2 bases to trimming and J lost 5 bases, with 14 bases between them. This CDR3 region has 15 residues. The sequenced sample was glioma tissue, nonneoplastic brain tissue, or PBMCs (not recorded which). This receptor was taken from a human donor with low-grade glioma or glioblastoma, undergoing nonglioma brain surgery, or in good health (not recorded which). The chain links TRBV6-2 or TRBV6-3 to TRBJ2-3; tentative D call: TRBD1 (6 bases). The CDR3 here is CASSYGGPHRDTQYF. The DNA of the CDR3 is TGTGCCAGCAGTTACGGGGGCCCCCATCGAGATACGCAGTATTTT.